These 9 T cell receptor beta chains came from one sample sequenced in a study of T cell clonotyping in hematopoietic cell transplantation. Sequencing was performed with immunoSEQ multiplex PCR; in TCRdb, only in-frame clones are kept and a portion is missing. The sample holds 2,000 to 2,500 clones, roughly 82% seen once. The starting material was PBMCs, obtained 100 days after allogeneic stem cell transplant. Receptors originate from a male patient in his fifties who had an allogeneic stem cell transplant from a related donor, so the T cells may come from the graft donor. Some clones in this sample may be carry-over from other donors' samples.

This clone was counted only a few times. This chain links TRBV30 with TRBJ2-3, with D maybe TRBD2 (7 bases). Looked up from germline, CDR1 is GTSNPN and CDR2 is SVGIG (reference sequence). This CDR3 is 18 amino acids long. Deletions cut 0 bases from V and 2 bases from J, with 21 bases between. The CDR3 DNA is TGTGCCTGGAGTGTATGGGGAGGGGGTCAGCGGGCCACAGATACGCAGTATTTT. Residues: CAWSVWGGGQRATDTQYF.

The CDR3 sequence is CASSPGLAGDLYF. DNA of the CDR3: TGTGCCAGCTCACCAGGGTTAGCGGGAGATCTGTACTTC. The rearrangement uses TRBV18 and TRBJ2-7; TRBD2 matches at 9 bases. V dropped 2 bases and J dropped 12; count of bases not matched to a gene: 8. This CDR3 comprises 13 residues. Germline assignment: CDR1 KGHSH and CDR2 LQKENI.

V usage is TRBV4-3 and J usage is TRBJ2-5; TRBD2 might be the D (5 bases). Trimming removed 0 bases at V and 5 bases at J, with 10 bases between. CDR1 is LGHNA and CDR2 is YSLEER in the germline V gene. The CDR3 is made up of 14 amino acids. Here the CDR3 reads CASSQDSSRETQYF. CDR3 nucleotides: TGCGCCAGCAGCCAAGATTCTAGCAGGGAGACCCAGTACTTC.

Turning to this clone: One junction end does not reproduce the germline sequence, and a read error may be involved. The CDR3 region has the DNA TGTGCCAGCAGTTACTACCCAGGGCGGGGGACTGAAGCGTTCTTT. This sequence encodes CASSYYPGRGTEAFF. The chain has TRBV6-5 and TRBJ1-1; TRBD1 is a possible D gene (5 bases). The CDR3 runs 15 residues. Germline V gene sequence: CDR1 MNHEY, CDR2 SVGAGI.

V is TRBV10-3 and J is TRBJ2-1; tentative D call: TRBD1 (5 bases). This CDR3 is built from 14 residues. CDR1 and CDR2 from the germline V gene are ENHRY and SYGVKD. The V and J ends lost 2 bases and 8 bases respectively, with 13 bases between them. The CDR3 region has the DNA TGTGCCATCAGTGAGCTGGCAGGGCTCGATGAGCAGTTCTTC. Its protein is CAISELAGLDEQFF.

J is TRBJ2-3 and V is TRBV25-1, with D perhaps TRBD1 (6 bases). Germline lookup yields CDR1 MGHDK and CDR2 SYGVNS. The CDR3 spans 15 residues. V lost 5 bases to trimming and J lost 2 bases, with 14 bases between them. The CDR3 DNA reads TGTGCCAGCAGTTCAGGGGTCATATCCACAGATACGCAGTATTTT. Protein sequence: CASSSGVISTDTQYF. Full variable domain (remainder filled in from reference TRBV25-1 and TRBJ2-3): EADIYQTPRYLVIGTGKKITLECSQTMGHDKMYWYQQDPGMELHLIHYSYGVNSTEKGDLSSESTVSRIRTEHFPLTLESARPSHTSQYLCASSSGVISTDTQYFGPGTRLTVL.

The rearrangement links TRBV28 to TRBJ2-6; D may be TRBD1 or TRBD2 (5 bases each). This CDR3 region has 17 residues. The germline V gene encodes CDR1 MDHEN and CDR2 SYDVKM. Trimming shortened V by 7 bases and J by 1 base, and 17 bases separated the two germline ends. DNA for the CDR3: TGTGCCAGCATTCGGGGCACAGGCAAATCTGGGGCCAACGTCCTGACTTTC. Its translation: CASIRGTGKSGANVLTF.

This clone is a singleton in its sample. The chain couples TRBV29-1 to TRBJ1-5, with D tentatively TRBD1 (5 bases). Trimming stripped 4 bases from V and 5 bases from J, with 9 bases between. The CDR3 is made up of 12 amino acids. The germline gives CDR1 SQVTM, CDR2 ANQGSEA. CDR3: CSVAGLDQPQHF. DNA of the CDR3: TGCAGCGTTGCAGGGCTGGATCAGCCCCAGCATTTT.

The chain joins TRBV9 to TRBJ1-2; the match to TRBD1 covers 7 bases. Per germline, CDR1 SGDLS and CDR2 YYNGEE. V trimming: 0 bases; J trimming: 8 bases; junction bases outside the gene matches: 7. The CDR3 has 14 amino acids. The CDR3 nucleotides are TGTGCCAGCAGCGTAGCGACAGGGACCGTAGGCTACACCTTC. Translation gives CASSVATGTVGYTF.